This TCR beta chain came from a study of PD-1 blockade in classical Hodgkin lymphoma (dated by TCRdb to 2018 to 2020). For the wider study: Nivolumab dosing was 3 mg/kg intravenously every 2 weeks, continuing until either disease progression or unacceptable toxicity. The study used TCR beta sequencing and CyTOF to define a peripheral blood immune signature of response to PD-1 blockade in classical Hodgkin lymphoma.

Genomic DNA was extracted with the Qiagen DNeasy kit from unsorted PBMCs and from negatively selected CD4+ and CD8+ fractions. TCR beta CDR3 regions were subjected to amplification by immunoSEQ multiplex PCR with primers that anneal to V and J segments. A synthetic immune receptor repertoire was used to minimize amplification bias, and any residual bias was removed computationally once sequencing was done. The authors' pipeline ran thus. Custom Python scripts were used to quantify repertoire diversity as the Shannon entropy index. Unsorted, CD4+ and CD8+ repertoires were examined separately, except in combined analyses, for which CD4+ and CD8+ sequences were merged in silico. Clonal expansion was defined as at least a 2-fold frequency increase after treatment relative to C1D1, with a pseudocount of 0.5 for undetected baseline clones. Singleton clones were defined as clones with 0 or 1 copy at C1D1, and non-singleton clones were defined as clones with 2 or more copies. By matching protein sequences in sorted samples from the same patient, clones expanded in unsorted samples were annotated as CD4+, CD8+ or unknown. Wilcoxon tests were applied to paired samples to test diversity changes from C1D1 to C4D1. This is the immuneACCESS table as TCRdb keeps it, with only in-frame sequences that have V and J called. A part of the clones is gone; compared with another copy, unresolved V genes explain less than half, and the rest is unexplained. V and J calls and clone size follow that table, whereas D and trimming were derived from the DNA. The sample table contains 47,000 or so clones; only one count was recorded for about three quarters of them. In total, the top ten clones hold approximately 10% of the sample.

The CDR3 has 14 amino acids, counting the end cysteine and phenylalanine. The DNA shown is the 42-base CDR3, in frame from base 1. V and J are truncated by 7 bases and 4 bases respectively, leaving an intervening sequence of 14 bases. Per the germline V gene, MNHEY is the CDR1 and SVGAGI is the CDR2. As for this clone: Its antigen specificity is not known. Base qualities are not recorded, but no much larger clone differs from it by a single base.

Overall results and qualifications from the work: Trial patients with a complete response had baseline diversity similar to that of newly diagnosed patients, while partial responders and progressors had significantly lower diversity. Only a single clinical trial cohort was studied, and what caused the repertoire differences, possibly disease activity or prior therapy, remained undefined. Lower diversity was observed in patients in whom nivolumab was started less than 1 year after ASCT, and these patients were excluded from later analyses so that confounding by immune reconstitution would be avoided. Newly diagnosed patients were reported to have lower baseline TCR diversity than healthy donors, and relapsed/refractory patients were reported to have lower baseline TCR diversity still. CD4+ but not CD8+ TCR diversity rose significantly by C4D1 (p=0.0027 vs p=0.16), most apparent in complete responders (p=0.02).

In light of the paper, this sample's time point label describes: cycle 1 day 1 (C1D1), immediately before nivolumab initiation. Every trial patient had relapsed after autologous stem cell transplantation, and cohorts A, B and C differed in prior brentuximab vedotin exposure. The trial cohort included roughly 60 patients with relapsed/refractory classical Hodgkin lymphoma, and each patient had a best overall response of complete response, partial response or progressive disease. Trial patients were treated with single-agent nivolumab in the multi-cohort phase II CheckMate 205 trial. Best overall response was determined by an independent review committee according to the 2007 International Working Group response criteria. Trial PBMCs were collected just before the start of nivolumab (C1D1) and during therapy at cycle 2 day 1 and cycle 4 day 1. After peripheral blood was drawn into 8 mL Vacutainer Cell Preparation Tubes, PBMCs were isolated by centrifugation and then cryopreserved.

The material was peripheral blood mononuclear cells (PBMCs), obtained at baseline. The V and J genes are TRBV6-5 and TRBJ2-1, with the D gene not confidently named. This sequence originates from a human donor with classical Hodgkin lymphoma. The bases read TGTGCCAGCACCCCTAGGGCAGCTTACAATGAGCAGTTCTTC. Translated, it reads CASTPRAAYNEQFF.